This TCR beta chain was captured in a study of metastatic and nonmetastatic thyroid tumors. In the study overall: The study looked at repertoires side by side in blood and in tumor or nodule tissue from malignant and benign thyroid patients. The study, taken as a whole, reports: Patients with malignant thyroid tumors reportedly had significantly higher TCR beta diversity than those with benign nodules, in blood and tumor.

Every patient underwent thyroid surgery untreated. V gave up 5 bases and J gave up 5 bases; unmatched junction bases: 6. CDR3 length equals 15 residues. CDR1 is SGHAT, CDR2 FQNNGV, per germline. A note on this clone: Its antigen is unknown.

Authors' analysis steps: Variation in CDR3 across clinicopathological groups served as the basis for constructing a distant-metastasis classifier in papillary thyroid cancer. MiXCR reprocessed the PCR reads for TCRdb. The V and J calls here are based on TCRdb, not the publication. The sample comprises 15,000 to 20,000 clones, 20% to 25% of which are singletons, and 15% to 20% rests with the top ten. J is TRBJ2-1 and V is TRBV11-2, with TRBD1 matching 10 bases. The sequenced sample consisted of tumor tissue. The sequence derives from a female donor with papillary thyroid cancer or a benign thyroid nodule (not recorded which). Some clones in this sample may be carry-over from other donors' samples. DNA of the CDR3: TGTGCCAGCAGCATGGACAGGGGGTGGAACAATGAGCAGTTCTTC. This gives the protein CASSMDRGWNNEQFF.